This is a list of T cell receptor beta chains from one sample in a study of control samples from healthy donors and cancer patients. The protocol was immunoSEQ multiplex PCR, while the TCRdb copy is restricted to in-frame clones and leaves out a portion. The sample consists of roughly 170,000 clones, about 91% of them appearing once. The specimen sequenced was blood. The receptors were sampled from a woman in her 30s in good health. Each CDR3 is given with its conserved first and last residue. A D gene is named only where the DNA matches it firmly. For some rows the clone size is stated as once, few or many, or as a class when expanded; others skip it.

>TRBJ2-5|few|.|TRBV2
TGTGCCAGCAGTGACTGGGAGACCCAGTACTTC
CASSDWETQYF
>TRBJ1-3|few|TRBD1|TRBV2
TGTGCCAGCAGTACAGGGGGAGGAAGGTCTGGAAACACCATATATTTT
CASSTGGGRSGNTIYF
>TRBJ2-1|.|TRBD2|TRBV19
TGTGCCAGTAGTGTCAGCGGGAGTGCTTACAATGAGCAGTTCTTC
CASSVSGSAYNEQFF
>TRBJ2-5|once|TRBD2|TRBV3-1/TRBV3-2
TGTGCCAGCAGCCATCTGCCGCGGGGGGGTTACCAAGAGACCCAGTACTTC
CASSHLPRGGYQETQYF
>TRBJ2-1|.|TRBD1|TRBV6-5
TGTGCCAGCAGTTACTCTCAGGGGGCGGTAAATGAGCAGTTCTTC
CASSYSQGAVNEQFF
>TRBJ1-4|.|.|TRBV9
TGTGCCAGCAGCGTAGACAGGCAGCCTAATGAAAAACTGTTTTTT
CASSVDRQPNEKLFF
>TRBJ2-2|.|TRBD2|TRBV3-1/TRBV3-2
TGTGCCAGCAGGGGACTAGCGGGACGTGAGCGGACGAACACCGGGGAGCTGTTTTTT
CASRGLAGRERTNTGELFF
>TRBJ1-6|.|.|TRBV7-9
TGTGCCAGCAGCGCCACCTCAAAGAGGAATTCACCCCTCCACTTT
CASSATSKRNSPLHF
>TRBJ2-5|.|TRBD2|TRBV4-2
TGTGCCAGCAGCCCTCGACCGGAGGGGCGGGGGTGGGCCGAGACCCAGTACTTC
CASSPRPEGRGWAETQYF
>TRBJ1-1|few|.|TRBV10-3
TGTGCCATCAGTGAGTCGGACAGTATGACTTTCTTT
CAISESDSMTFF
>TRBJ1-2|once|TRBD1|TRBV5-8
TGTGCCAGCAGCTCGGACAGGGGGCCGTGGGGCTACACCTTC
CASSSDRGPWGYTF
>TRBJ2-6|.|.|TRBV9
TGTGCCAGCAGCCTCCAACAGGGCACCCAAGTCTCTGGGGCCAACGTCCTGACTTTC
CASSLQQGTQVSGANVLTF
>TRBJ1-6|.|.|TRBV27
TGTGCCAGCACCCCCGACTCCGGGGCAAGGGCGAATTCACCCCTCCACTTT
CASTPDSGARANSPLHF
>TRBJ2-1|.|TRBD1|TRBV10-1
TGCGCCAGCAGCGGACAGGGGCGCGGATACAATGAGCAGTTCTTC
CASSGQGRGYNEQFF
>TRBJ2-5|once|.|TRBV19
TGTGCCAGTAGTATGGCGGCGGGAATTGAGACCCAGTACTTC
CASSMAAGIETQYF
>TRBJ1-2|once|.|TRBV30
TGTGCCTGGAGCCTACAGACAGCTAACTATGGCTACACCTTC
CAWSLQTANYGYTF
>TRBJ2-7|.|TRBD1|TRBV11-2
TGTGCCAGCAGCCTAGATCCGGGACAGAATTACGAGCAGTACTTC
CASSLDPGQNYEQYF
>TRBJ1-1|.|.|TRBV18
TGTGCCAGCTCAAACGGGGAAGAAGCTTTCTTT
CASSNGEEAFF
>TRBJ2-7|.|TRBD1|TRBV27
TGTGCCAGCAAACTGCCCGACAGGGAAGAGTACGAGCAGTACTTC
CASKLPDREEYEQYF
>TRBJ2-7|.|TRBD2|TRBV5-6
TGTGCCAGCAGTCTTGCTAAAGCGGGAGGGGTTCGCGACGAGCAGTACTTC
CASSLAKAGGVRDEQYF
>TRBJ2-3|.|TRBD2|TRBV2
TGTGCCAGCAAGGCGGGGGGCGCTGAGACAGATACGCAGTATTTT
CASKAGGAETDTQYF
>TRBJ2-3|.|TRBD2|TRBV7-9
TGTGCCAGCAGCTCGCCGACTAGCGGGGGTGCCACAGATACGCAGTATTTT
CASSSPTSGGATDTQYF
>TRBJ1-1|once|.|TRBV30
TGTGCCTGGAGTTGGGCGGGGTTGGGTGAAGCTTTCTTT
CAWSWAGLGEAFF
>TRBJ2-1|few|.|TRBV19
TGTGCCAGTAGAAGGGGGGCCCGGTTGAATGAGCAGTTCTTC
CASRRGARLNEQFF